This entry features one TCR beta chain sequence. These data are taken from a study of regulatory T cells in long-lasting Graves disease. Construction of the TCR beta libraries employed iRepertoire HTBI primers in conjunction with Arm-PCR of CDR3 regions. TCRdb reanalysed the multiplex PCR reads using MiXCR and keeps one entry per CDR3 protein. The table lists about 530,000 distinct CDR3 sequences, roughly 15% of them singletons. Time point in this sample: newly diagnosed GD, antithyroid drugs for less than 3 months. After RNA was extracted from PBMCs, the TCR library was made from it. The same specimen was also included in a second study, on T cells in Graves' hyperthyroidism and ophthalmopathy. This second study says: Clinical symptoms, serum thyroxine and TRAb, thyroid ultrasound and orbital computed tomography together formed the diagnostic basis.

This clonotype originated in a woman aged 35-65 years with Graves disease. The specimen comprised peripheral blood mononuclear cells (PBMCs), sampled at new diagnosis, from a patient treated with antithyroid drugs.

The CDR3 reads CASSLGADYEQYF. The CDR3 nucleotides are TGCGCCAGCAGCTTGGGTGCGGACTACGAGCAGTACTTC. This chain joins TRBV5-1 and TRBJ2-7; D not certain. Germline loops: CDR1 SGHRS, CDR2 YFSETQ. The CDR3 has 13 residues. The V and J ends lost 0 bases and 3 bases respectively, with 7 bases between them.